What follows is one T cell receptor (beta chain) and its context. Antigen unknown. The data derive from a study of regulatory dendritic cells for organ transplantation. Some clones are missing from TCRdb's copy, which holds only in-frame ones; the method was immunoSEQ multiplex PCR. Among 9,500 to 11,000 clones listed, 65% to 85% were seen once. CFSE-labeled sorted T cells met regulatory or mature dendritic cells for more than four days. V was trimmed by 5 bases and J by 6 bases, leaving 13 bases between them. The CDR3 runs 13 residues. Germline V gene lookup returns CDR1 SGHVS and CDR2 FQNEAQ. The sequence derives from a human donor in good health. The chain has TRBV7-8 and TRBJ1-2; D remains ambiguous. Sequencing used memory CD4+ T cells from blood cultured with regulatory dendritic cells. The subset: CD45RO+ memory T cells. In DNA, the CDR3 is TGTGCCAGCAGCCCTAGGAGGAGCGATGGCTACACCTTC. Translated: CASSPRRSDGYTF.